The text below deals with one T cell receptor beta chain. This sample was included in a study of long-term antiretroviral therapy in people with HIV. Survey level was the resolution at which the v3.0 immunoSEQ assay ran. Each sample had sequencing targeting roughly 40,000-55,000 T-cell genomes. Repertoires were generated with immunoSEQ multiplex PCR, while TCRdb's copy carries only in-frame clones and drops some. In the table there are 11,000 to 15,000 clones, 80% to 85% of which are singletons. Germline-derived CDR1 and CDR2 are SEHNR and FQNEAQ (reference sequence). Deletions cut 0 bases from V and 6 bases from J, with 4 bases between. CDR3 size: 12 residues.

The clonotype originates from a woman in her forties with HIV. The material sequenced was unsorted PBMCs, taken 1.8 years before starting antiretroviral therapy. This chain links TRBV7-9 with TRBJ2-3, with D uncertain. The CDR3 is CASSLAWDTQYF. The CDR3 nucleotides read TGTGCCAGCAGCTTAGCCTGGGATACGCAGTATTTT.